The rows below give T cell receptor beta chains drawn from one sample of a study of cytomegalovirus exposure and HLA in healthy donors. Repertoires were generated with immunoSEQ multiplex PCR, while TCRdb's copy carries only in-frame clones and drops some. The sample has roughly 190,000 clones; about 69% are singletons. The source material was PBMCs. The receptor set was obtained from a man aged 25 to 40 in good health and CMV-seropositive. Each CDR3 is given with its conserved first and last residue. Each record gives: clone size, D gene, J gene, V gene, CDR3 protein, CDR3 DNA. The D gene is left open where the match is weak. Not every row has a clone size; where given, it reads once, few, many or a size class.

.	.	TRBJ1-1	TRBV19	CASSPHYSGGRAEAFF	TGTGCCAGTAGTCCCCATTATAGTGGGGGCCGGGCTGAAGCTTTCTTT
.	TRBD2	TRBJ2-5	TRBV9	CASSVDPSRAGEETQYF	TGTGCCAGCAGCGTAGACCCCTCGAGGGCGGGAGAAGAGACCCAGTACTTC
.	TRBD2	TRBJ2-5	TRBV19	CASSLTSGQETQYF	TGTGCCAGTAGTCTAACTAGCGGGCAAGAGACCCAGTACTTC
.	TRBD2	TRBJ2-1	TRBV19	CASSIKLAGGRYNEQFF	TGTGCCAGTAGTATAAAACTAGCGGGGGGGAGATACAATGAGCAGTTCTTC
.	.	TRBJ2-5	TRBV18	CASSPTGSQETQYF	TGTGCCAGCTCACCGACAGGCTCCCAAGAGACCCAGTACTTC
.	.	TRBJ1-4	TRBV30	CAWKVRLNEKLFF	TGTGCCTGGAAAGTCAGATTGAATGAAAAACTGTTTTTT
few	TRBD2	TRBJ2-3	TRBV5-1	CASSLRVAGVTDTQYF	TGCGCCAGCAGCTTGAGGGTAGCGGGAGTGACAGATACGCAGTATTTT
.	.	TRBJ2-7	TRBV7-2	CASSLVGGTASYEQYF	TGTGCCAGCAGCTTAGTCGGCGGTACGGCCTCCTACGAGCAGTACTTC
.	TRBD1	TRBJ2-7	TRBV5-1	CASSWDSTYEQYF	TGCGCCAGCAGCTGGGACAGTACCTACGAGCAGTACTTC
.	TRBD2	TRBJ2-5	TRBV7-9	CASSLDRRREGRETQYF	TGTGCCAGCAGCTTGGACCGACGGAGGGAGGGGCGGGAGACCCAGTACTTC
.	TRBD1	TRBJ2-7	TRBV5-6	CASSARQGVGPYEQYF	TGTGCCAGCAGCGCGAGACAGGGGGTGGGGCCCTACGAGCAGTACTTC
.	.	TRBJ2-1	TRBV5-1	CASSLPTGGDFYNEQFF	TGCGCCAGCAGCTTACCGACTGGCGGTGACTTTTACAATGAGCAGTTCTTC
.	.	TRBJ2-2	TRBV10-3	CAISDSTGSTNTGELFF	TGTGCCATCAGTGATTCGACGGGAAGTACGAACACCGGGGAGCTGTTTTTT
.	.	TRBJ2-5	TRBV9	CASSVGSGLETQYF	TGTGCCAGCAGCGTAGGGTCCGGGTTAGAGACCCAGTACTTC
few	TRBD2	TRBJ2-3	TRBV4-3	CASSRGGAQYF	TGCGCCAGCAGCCGTGGGGGGGCGCAGTATTTT
.	.	TRBJ2-5	TRBV5-5	CASSPGTPQETQYF	TGTGCCAGCAGCCCCGGGACTCCGCAAGAGACCCAGTACTTC
.	.	TRBJ1-1	TRBV20-1	CSASRGTEAFF	TGCAGTGCTAGTAGGGGGACTGAAGCTTTCTTT
few	.	TRBJ2-7	TRBV5-5	CASRLSTSGLSSYEQYF	TGTGCCAGCAGACTTTCGACCTCAGGACTAAGCTCCTACGAGCAGTACTTC
few	.	TRBJ2-1	TRBV4-1	CASSQVGTRSSYNEQFF	TGCGCCAGCAGCCAAGTGGGGACTCGCAGCTCCTACAATGAGCAGTTCTTC
.	.	TRBJ2-7	TRBV7-2	CASSSDRGTYEQYF	TGTGCCAGCAGCTCTGATCGGGGGACCTACGAGCAGTACTTC